Following are 29 T cell receptor beta chains from one sample sequenced in a study of beta chain features in type 1 diabetes. TCRB transcripts that were expressed got sequenced, as all of the isolated RNA had been reverse transcribed. Data came from immunoSEQ multiplex PCR; TCRdb stores just in-frame clones and leaves some out. The sample records fewer than 350,000 clones, around a fifth being singletons. The sequenced material came from naive CD4+ T cells from blood. Receptors originate from a woman aged 18-30 years in good health.

A few counts support this clone. This chain uses TRBV6-5 with TRBJ1-2; TRBD1 agrees at 8 bases. V lost 0 bases and J lost 2; bases outside the gene matches: 2. The CDR3 loop spans 15 amino acids. Per the germline V gene, CDR1 is MNHEY and CDR2 is SVGAGI. The CDR3 DNA is TGTGCCAGCAGTTACTCGAGACAGGGGAACTATGGCTACACCTTC. It translates to CASSYSRQGNYGYTF.

This clone was counted a few times. This chain links TRBV7-9 with TRBJ2-5, with 12 positions matching TRBD2. The germline V gene encodes CDR1 SEHNR and CDR2 FQNEAQ (reference sequence). The trim removed 0 bases at V and 2 bases at J, leaving 4 bases unmatched. CDR3 size: 17 residues. The CDR3: CASSLARTSGDQETQYF. The DNA of the CDR3 is TGTGCCAGCAGCTTAGCGCGGACTAGCGGGGATCAAGAGACCCAGTACTTC.

The chain is built from TRBV19 and TRBJ1-5; D gene uncertain. V lost 4 bases and J lost 0, with 13 bases in between. The CDR3 is 16 amino acids. From germline, CDR1 is LNHDA and CDR2 SQIVND (reference sequence). The CDR3 sequence is CASSSPPRDSNQPQHF. The CDR3 bases are TGTGCCAGTAGTAGCCCTCCCCGAGATAGCAATCAGCCCCAGCATTTT.

This clone has a handful of counts. The gene calls are TRBV5-1 and TRBJ2-2, with D maybe TRBD1 (6 bases). Trimming cost V 0 bases and J 4 bases, with 10 bases left between them. The V gene's germline CDR1 is SGHRS and CDR2 YFSETQ. The CDR3 has 15 amino acids. Here the CDR3 reads CASSLATGTTGELFF. The DNA of the CDR3 is TGCGCCAGCAGCTTGGCGACAGGCACCACCGGGGAGCTGTTTTTT. Full variable domain (missing parts from reference TRBV5-1 and TRBJ2-2): KAGVTQTPRYLIKTRGQQVTLSCSPISGHRSVSWYQQTPGQGLQFLFEYFSETQRNKGNFPGRFSGRQFSNSRSEMNVSTLELGDSALYLCASSLATGTTGELFFGEGSRLTVL.

This clone appeared once. The rearrangement joins TRBV6-5 to TRBJ2-5, with 7 bases matching TRBD2. The CDR3 runs to 12 residues. Germline CDR1 MNHEY, CDR2 SVGAGI. With V trimmed by 11 bases and J by 4 bases, 7 bases remained unmatched. The CDR3 loop is CAARGGGETQYF. In nucleotides, the CDR3 is TGTGCCGCACGGGGCGGGGGAGAGACCCAGTACTTC.

This clone came up a few times. The chain carries TRBV4-1 and TRBJ2-7; 9 positions match TRBD2. Germline values: CDR1 MGHRA, CDR2 YSYEKL. The CDR3 has 15 amino acids. V gave up 1 base and J gave up 0 bases; unmatched junction bases: 1. CDR3 region: CASSQGAGGSYEQYF. CDR3 DNA sequence: TGCGCCAGCAGCCAAGGAGCGGGGGGCTCCTACGAGCAGTACTTC.

This clone was recorded a few times. The chain is built from TRBV18 and TRBJ1-1, with 11 bases lining up with TRBD1. Germline V lookup: CDR1 KGHSH, CDR2 LQKENI. CDR3 length: 14 amino acids. With 5 bases clipped from V and 1 base from J, the junction kept 0 bases outside the gene matches. CDR3 protein: CASSGQGANTEAFF. The CDR3 DNA reads TGTGCCAGCTCAGGACAGGGGGCGAACACTGAAGCTTTCTTT.

This clone was counted a few times. CDR3 region: CASSRTLPTEQYF. CDR3 in DNA: TGCGCCAGCAGCCGGACTCTTCCTACGGAGCAGTACTTC. J is TRBJ2-7 and V is TRBV4-1; TRBD2 is a possible D gene (5 bases). With 4 bases removed from V and 7 bases from J, the gap between germline ends came to 14 bases. Germline V gene lookup returns CDR1 MGHRA and CDR2 YSYEKL. The CDR3 is 13 residues long.

With regard to this clone: Other DNA sequences from this sample encode an identical CDR3 as well. The chain links TRBV7-2 to TRBJ2-3, with D tentatively TRBD2 (6 bases). The V and J ends lost 5 bases and 3 bases respectively, with 9 bases between them. From germline, CDR1 is SGHTA and CDR2 FQGNSA. The CDR3 consists of 13 residues. CDR3 sequence (DNA): TGTGCCAGCAGCCCCGCGGGGACAGATACGCAGTATTTT. Translating it yields CASSPAGTDTQYF.

This chain uses TRBV9 with TRBJ2-5; 12 bases map to TRBD2. Trimming removed 2 bases from V and 2 bases from J; junction bases left unmatched: 4. Germline V gene sequence: CDR1 SGDLS, CDR2 YYNGEE. The CDR3 spans 16 residues. The CDR3 nucleotides are TGTGCCAGCAGCGTTGGGACTAGCGGGCCTCAAGAGACCCAGTACTTC. Protein sequence: CASSVGTSGPQETQYF.

This clone was picked up a small number of times. The chain combines TRBV7-9 with TRBJ2-7; 8 nucleotides align to TRBD1. V trimming: 5 bases; J trimming: 6 bases; junction bases outside the gene matches: 6. The CDR3 is 13 residues long. Germline values: CDR1 SEHNR, CDR2 FQNEAQ (reference sequence). The CDR3 region has the DNA TGTGCCAGCAGCCAGACAGGGGTGAGCGAGCAGTACTTC. Translation: CASSQTGVSEQYF. The full variable domain, in which reference TRBV7-9 and TRBJ2-7 provide the parts outside the CDR3, is DTGVSQNPRHKITKRGQNVTFRCDPISEHNRLYWYRQTLGQGPEFLTYFQNEAQLEKSRLLSDRFSAERPKGSFSTLEIQRTEQGDSAMYLCASSQTGVSEQYFGPGTRLTVT.

The CDR3 DNA is TGTGCCTGGAGTAACACAGGGGGCGACTATGGCTACACCTTC. This codes for CAWSNTGGDYGYTF. The chain recombines TRBV30 with TRBJ1-2; 9 nucleotides agree with TRBD1. Losses at the gene ends were 2 bases for V and 3 bases for J; bases not matched to a gene: 4. Looked up from germline, CDR1 is GTSNPN and CDR2 is SVGIG (reference sequence). The CDR3 loop spans 14 amino acids.

Only a few counts were recorded for this clone. The chain couples TRBV5-1 to TRBJ2-3; the match to TRBD1 covers 7 bases. Germline V gene lookup returns CDR1 SGHRS and CDR2 YFSETQ. CDR3 length equals 14 residues. The V and J ends lost 4 bases and 4 bases, in that order; junction bases with no gene match: 6. The CDR3 nucleotides are TGCGCCAGCAGCCACACAGGGGTCCCAGATACGCAGTATTTT. Amino acid sequence: CASSHTGVPDTQYF.

This clone has just a few counts. This sequence joins TRBV4-1 and TRBJ2-5, with a possible D match to TRBD1 (5 bases). V lost 2 bases and J lost 4, with 5 bases in between. Germline lookup yields CDR1 MGHRA and CDR2 YSYEKL. This CDR3 region has 12 residues. The CDR3 region has the DNA TGCGCCAGCAGCCAACAGGGAGAGACCCAGTACTTC. Translated, it gives CASSQQGETQYF.

This clone has more than one count but fewer than ten. CDR3 protein: CASRNGIGAYQETQYF. CDR3 nucleotide sequence: TGTGCCAGCAGGAACGGCATAGGAGCGTACCAAGAGACCCAGTACTTC. The V gene is TRBV7-2, the J gene TRBJ2-5; no clear D gene. Germline V CDR1 and CDR2: SGHTA, FQGNSA. V dropped 6 bases and J dropped 0 bases, with 17 bases sitting between them. This CDR3 spans 16 amino acids. The full variable domain, in which reference TRBV7-2 and TRBJ2-5 provide the parts outside the CDR3, is GAGVSQSPSNKVTEKGKDVELRCDPISGHTALYWYRQSLGQGLEFLIYFQGNSAPDKSGLPSDRFSAERTGGSVSTLTIQRTQQEDSAVYLCASRNGIGAYQETQYFGPGTRLLVL.

This clone was seen only once. The chain combines TRBV6-6 with TRBJ2-1, with 7 nucleotides matching TRBD1. The V segment lost 5 bases and the J segment 3 bases; nucleotides outside the gene matches: 4. The CDR3 runs to 14 residues. CDR1 and CDR2 from the germline V gene are MNHNY and SVGAGI (reference sequence). CDR3 sequence: CASSATGNYNEQFF. CDR3 DNA: TGTGCCAGCAGTGCGACAGGGAACTACAATGAGCAGTTCTTC.

The sample holds a few counts of this clone. CDR3 protein: CASTAGQGAGEQYF. CDR3 bases: TGCGCCAGCACCGCGGGACAGGGGGCGGGCGAGCAGTACTTC. The rearrangement links TRBV5-1 to TRBJ2-7; the match to TRBD1 covers 12 bases. With V trimmed by 6 bases and J by 6 bases, 7 bases remained unmatched. The CDR3 has 14 residues. Germline CDR1 reads SGHRS; CDR2 reads YFSETQ.

This clone has just a few counts. The rearrangement joins TRBV2 to TRBJ2-7, with a weak D call TRBD1 (5 bases). Germline V gives CDR1 SNHLY, CDR2 FYNNEI. The CDR3 spans 12 residues. Trimming removed 8 bases at V and 2 bases at J, with 10 bases between. In DNA, the CDR3 is TGTGCCAGCGGGGCGTTCGCCTACGAGCAGTACTTC. Translated: CASGAFAYEQYF.

This clone showed up just a few times. In nucleotides, the CDR3 is TGTGCCAGCAGTTTTTCGGGGGGTGATGGCTACACCTTC. Translated: CASSFSGGDGYTF. The rearrangement links TRBV27 to TRBJ1-2; D is perhaps TRBD1 (5 bases). From germline, CDR1 is MNHEY and CDR2 SMNVEV (reference sequence). With 3 bases removed from V and 6 bases from J, the gap between germline ends came to 11 bases. The CDR3 is 13 amino acids.

Only one count was recorded for this clone. The J gene is TRBJ2-5, the V gene TRBV10-3, with D perhaps TRBD2 (6 bases). V was clipped by 2 bases and J by 2 bases, with 12 bases between them. The germline V gene has CDR1 ENHRY and CDR2 SYGVKD. CDR3 length equals 15 residues. In DNA, the CDR3 is TGTGCCATCAGTGAGGGGAGGAGGGGTCAAGAGACCCAGTACTTC. This codes for CAISEGRRGQETQYF.

This clone came up a few times. This chain uses TRBV30 with TRBJ2-1; a weak D match, TRBD1 (6 bases). Germline V gene sequence: CDR1 GTSNPN, CDR2 SVGIG (reference sequence). V lost 0 bases and J lost 15, with 15 bases in between. There are 12 residues in the CDR3. The CDR3 reads CAWSVGNRVWFF. The CDR3 DNA is TGTGCCTGGAGTGTAGGGAACAGGGTTTGGTTCTTC.

This clone turned up a few times. This chain uses TRBV7-9 with TRBJ2-7, with 7 nucleotides matching TRBD2. In germline, CDR1 is SEHNR, CDR2 FQNEAQ (reference sequence). Trimming removed 1 base from V and 2 bases from J; junction bases left unmatched: 2. This CDR3 contains 14 residues. The CDR3 sequence is CASSLELAPYEQYF. Written as DNA, the CDR3 is TGTGCCAGCAGCTTAGAACTAGCGCCCTACGAGCAGTACTTC.

There are a few counts of this clone. The chain uses TRBV6-1 and TRBJ2-7; D unresolved. This CDR3 spans 10 amino acids. Trimming pared 9 bases from V and 6 bases from J, leaving 9 bases between. Germline CDR1 is MNHNS and CDR2 is SASEGT. The CDR3 nucleotides are TGTGCCAGTAGTTTTATCGAGCAGTACTTC. Translating it yields CASSFIEQYF.

The V and J genes are TRBV5-1 and TRBJ1-1, with 8 bases aligning to TRBD1. The CDR3 runs to 15 residues. Trimming took 2 bases from V and 5 from J; bases not matched to a gene: 8. Germline CDR1 reads SGHRS; CDR2 reads YFSETQ. The CDR3 DNA reads as TGCGCCAGCAGCTTCATCGGACAGGGCGAGACTGAAGCTTTCTTT. This translates into CASSFIGQGETEAFF.

The table lists this clone with a few counts. The gene calls are TRBV6-5 and TRBJ2-7; perhaps TRBD1 as D (6 bases). CDR3 length equals 14 residues. In germline, CDR1 is MNHEY, CDR2 SVGAGI. V lost 6 bases to trimming and J lost 2 bases, with 14 bases between them. The CDR3 nucleotides are TGTGCCAGCAGAAATCAGGGGATGACCTACGAGCAGTACTTC. This encodes CASRNQGMTYEQYF.

This clone was picked up a small number of times. This chain links TRBV10-3 with TRBJ1-4, with D maybe TRBD1 (6 bases). The CDR3 length is 17 residues. The germline V and J ends were trimmed by 0 bases and 0 bases, with 11 bases remaining between them. The V gene's germline CDR1 is ENHRY and CDR2 SYGVKD. The CDR3 here is CAISESDRRATNEKLFF. The CDR3 DNA reads TGTGCCATCAGTGAGTCAGACAGGAGAGCAACTAATGAAAAACTGTTTTTT.

This clone was seen once. The genes are TRBV18 and TRBJ2-7, with 8 bases fitting TRBD1. This CDR3 region has 13 residues. Trimming cost V 4 bases and J 5 bases; bases outside gene matches: 4. Per the germline V gene, CDR1 is KGHSH and CDR2 is LQKENI. The CDR3 sequence: CASSQPTGDEQYF. In DNA form, the CDR3 reads TGTGCCAGCTCACAGCCGACAGGGGACGAGCAGTACTTC.

The rearrangement links TRBV2 to TRBJ1-5, with D possibly being TRBD1 (6 bases). The germline CDR1 and CDR2 sequences are SNHLY and FYNNEI. This CDR3 comprises 12 residues. Trimming cost V 6 bases and J 6 bases, with 9 bases left between them. In nucleotides, the CDR3 is TGTGCCAGCAGCCAGGGGTCTCAGCCCCAGCATTTT. Encoded protein: CASSQGSQPQHF.

This clone was observed a few times. The chain carries TRBV4-1 and TRBJ2-2; the match to TRBD1 covers 8 bases. Germline V gene sequence: CDR1 MGHRA, CDR2 YSYEKL. The V and J ends lost 6 bases and 4 bases, in that order; junction bases with no gene match: 1. The CDR3 extends over 13 amino acids. For the CDR3, the DNA is TGCGCCAGCAGGGGGACAGGCACCGGGGAGCTGTTTTTT. It encodes CASRGTGTGELFF.